These 3 T cell receptor beta chains originate from one sample sequenced in a study of control samples from healthy donors and cancer patients. The data were produced by immunoSEQ multiplex PCR, yet TCRdb's version contains in-frame clones alone and is incomplete. The repertoire holds about 80,000 clones, with just under 90% as singletons. Source material: blood. The receptors come from a man aged 45-65 years in good health.

This clone has a single count. The V and J genes are TRBV18 and TRBJ2-7, with no clear D. The CDR3 contains 15 residues. V gave up 2 bases and J gave up 5 bases, with 16 bases separating them. Germline V lookup: CDR1 KGHSH, CDR2 LQKENI. The CDR3 loop reads CASSPSSGVSDEQYF. In DNA, the CDR3 is TGTGCCAGCTCACCATCATCAGGAGTTTCCGACGAGCAGTACTTC.

V is TRBV12-5 and J is TRBJ2-3; D possibly corresponds to TRBD2 (5 bases). Germline CDR1 LGHNT, CDR2 FRNRAP. Trimming removed 6 bases from V and 3 bases from J, with 10 bases in between. The CDR3 loop spans 13 amino acids. CDR3 in amino acids: CASGRRVTDTQYF. CDR3 in DNA: TGTGCTAGTGGCCGGCGGGTAACAGATACGCAGTATTTT.

The gene calls are TRBV30 and TRBJ2-7, with D possibly TRBD2 on 6 matching bases. This CDR3 has 16 residues. Trimming removed 2 bases at V and 2 bases at J, with 19 bases between. Germline CDR1 reads GTSNPN; CDR2 reads SVGIG (reference sequence). CDR3 sequence reads: CAWSSGTQGLTYEQYF. DNA for the CDR3: TGTGCCTGGAGTTCTGGGACGCAGGGACTCACCTACGAGCAGTACTTC.